The 5 T cell receptor beta chains presented below share a single source sample, sequenced in a study of blood T cells in healthy people across ages (dated by TCRdb to 2013 to 2016). Library method: 5' RACE. Data came from an Illumina HiSeq 2500. The second PCR ran for roughly 7 to 12 cycles and used a J-beta primer mix along with a sample-barcoded 5' primer. TCRdb itself trimmed the public reads at Q25 with fastp, ran MiXCR and retained productive beta chains. Every distinct CDR3 protein forms one entry, paired with its most common genes and DNA. The sample profile shows more than 800,000 distinct CDR3 sequences; 29% of them were found once. In total, the top ten clones hold around 15% of the sample. The sequenced sample consisted of blood. The receptors here all came from an elderly woman in good health.

The chain links TRBV6-2 or TRBV6-3 to TRBJ1-5; D ambiguous. V shed 2 bases and J shed 1 base, with 9 bases lying between them. Germline V CDR1 and CDR2: MNHEY, SVGEGT. The CDR3 covers 15 residues. The CDR3 DNA reads as TGTGCCAGCAGTTACGACGGTCCGAGCAATCAGCCCCAGCATTTT. Amino acid sequence: CASSYDGPSNQPQHF.

This sequence joins TRBV7-9 and TRBJ2-5; D may be TRBD2 (6 bases). Between the trimmed V and J ends, which lost 1 base and 1 base, there was a span of 13 bases. Germline V gene sequence: CDR1 SEHNR, CDR2 FQNEAQ (reference sequence). This CDR3 region has 16 residues. The CDR3 DNA reads as TGTGCCAGCAGCTTAGGGACTACCCCTGCCCAAGAGACCCAGTACTTC. Translated, it gives CASSLGTTPAQETQYF.

This clonotype was detected a few times. The gene calls are TRBV28 and TRBJ1-2; possible D gene TRBD1, 5 bases. The V and J ends lost 7 bases and 8 bases respectively, with 17 bases between them. Germline CDR1 is MDHEN and CDR2 is SYDVKM. The CDR3 totals 13 residues. The CDR3 DNA follows: TGTGCCAGCATCGACAGTAACCTATGGGGCTACACCTTC. Amino acid sequence: CASIDSNLWGYTF.

This chain joins TRBV7-8 and TRBJ1-2; 9 bases are a match to TRBD1. With 6 bases clipped from V and 2 bases from J, the junction kept 7 bases outside the gene matches. Germline CDR1 reads SGHVS; CDR2 reads FQNEAQ. The CDR3 loop spans 15 amino acids. The chain's CDR3 is CASRLLGQGNYGYTF. For the CDR3, the DNA is TGTGCCAGCAGGCTGCTAGGACAGGGGAACTATGGCTACACCTTC.

In its sample, this clonotype was seen a few times. The chain is built from TRBV6-2 or TRBV6-3 and TRBJ2-7; TRBD2 might be the D (6 bases). Germline V CDR1 and CDR2: MNHEY, SVGEGT. There are 14 residues in the CDR3. The V end was cut by 0 bases, the J end by 4 bases, with 10 bases between. In DNA, the CDR3 is TGTGCCAGCAGTTACTCCGGGAGTGGGTACGAGCAGTACTTC. Its translation is CASSYSGSGYEQYF.